Below, 24 T cell receptor beta chains from the same sample are listed, as sequenced in a study of siplizumab effects on memory and regulatory T cells. Over a period of over five days at 37 degrees C, the mixed lymphocyte reaction cells were cocultured. These receptors' targets are unknown. The repertoire was sequenced with immunoSEQ multiplex PCR; TCRdb's copy has only in-frame clones and lacks some. The sample has about 13,000 clones, about two fifths seen once. Material: CFSE-low (dividing) CD8+ T cells sorted from an allogeneic mixed lymphocyte reaction. The source of these receptors is a human donor in good health; the cells came from an allogeneic mixed lymphocyte reaction.

The chain has TRBV7-2 and TRBJ2-3; D uncertain. The CDR3 spans 11 residues. V lost 2 bases to trimming and J lost 6 bases, with 3 bases between them. CDR1 is SGHTA, CDR2 FQGNSA, per germline. CDR3 sequence reads: CASSLTDTQYF. CDR3 coding DNA: TGTGCCAGCAGCTTAACCGATACGCAGTATTTT.

V gene TRBV27 combines with J gene TRBJ1-3, with D unresolved. The CDR3 is made up of 17 amino acids. V was trimmed by 7 bases and J by 2 bases, leaving 21 bases between them. Germline V gives CDR1 MNHEY, CDR2 SMNVEV (reference sequence). The CDR3 coding sequence is TGTGCCAGCAAACTAAGCGTCCACCCCCCGGCTGGAAACACCATATATTTT. As protein: CASKLSVHPPAGNTIYF.

This clone was found a few times. The J gene is TRBJ1-2, the V gene TRBV4-1; maybe TRBD1 (5 bases). The CDR3 spans 16 residues. CDR1 is MGHRA, CDR2 YSYEKL, per germline. Trimming pared 3 bases from V and 2 bases from J, leaving 16 bases between. CDR3 coding DNA: TGCGCCAGCAGCCAGACCCTCGTCGGGGGAAACTATGGCTACACCTTC. Amino acids: CASSQTLVGGNYGYTF.

This sequence joins TRBV4-1 and TRBJ1-1; possible D gene TRBD1, 5 bases. The germline V gene has CDR1 MGHRA and CDR2 YSYEKL. The CDR3 is 16 amino acids. Trimming stripped 4 bases from V and 10 bases from J, with 25 bases between. The DNA for the CDR3 is TGCGCCAGCAGCCTTAGCCCGGGGCGGGCCCAGGATGGAGCTTTCTTT. This codes for CASSLSPGRAQDGAFF.

By frequency in the sample, this clone is medium-sized. The genes are TRBV27 and TRBJ2-1; maybe TRBD1 (5 bases). The CDR3 is 15 amino acids. Germline-derived CDR1 and CDR2 are MNHEY and SMNVEV (reference sequence). With 1 base removed from V and 4 bases from J, the gap between germline ends came to 11 bases. The CDR3 DNA sequence: TGTGCCAGCAGTTTATATACCCCAGGGTACAATGAGCAGTTCTTC. Its protein product is CASSLYTPGYNEQFF.

V and J are TRBV7-2 and TRBJ2-7, with 7 bases lining up with TRBD1. V shed 5 bases, J shed 4 bases, and the junction held 11 bases outside the gene matches. The V gene's germline CDR1 is SGHTA and CDR2 FQGNSA. The CDR3 extends over 15 amino acids. CDR3: CASSASVTGWYEQYF. The CDR3 coding sequence is TGTGCCAGCAGCGCCTCCGTGACAGGGTGGTACGAGCAGTACTTC.

The chain carries TRBV11-2 and TRBJ2-5, with D perhaps TRBD1 or TRBD2 (5 bases each). The CDR3 loop spans 14 amino acids. Trimming left V 5 bases short and J 4 bases short, with 14 bases between. Per germline, CDR1 SGHAT and CDR2 FQNNGV. DNA of the CDR3: TGTGCCAGCAGCCCAGGAGGCAGGGCAGAGACCCAGTACTTC. Protein: CASSPGGRAETQYF.

This chain joins TRBV9 and TRBJ2-3, with 7 bases lining up with TRBD2. The ends lost 3 bases at V and 0 bases at J; junction bases unmatched: 10. There are 17 residues in the CDR3. Germline V gene sequence: CDR1 SGDLS, CDR2 YYNGEE. This chain's CDR3 is CASSETFGGGSTDTQYF. In nucleotides, the CDR3 is TGTGCCAGCAGCGAGACCTTTGGGGGGGGGAGCACAGATACGCAGTATTTT.

This clone was observed once. The V gene is TRBV14, the J gene TRBJ2-7, with a possible D match to TRBD2 (7 bases). V gave up 2 bases and J gave up 3 bases, with 11 bases separating them. The CDR3 has 14 residues. Germline V gives CDR1 SGHDN, CDR2 FVKESK. The CDR3 protein is CASSQWGGLYEQYF. The DNA of the CDR3 is TGTGCCAGCAGCCAATGGGGGGGGCTCTACGAGCAGTACTTC. The entire variable domain, with the rest obtained from reference TRBV14 and TRBJ2-7, is as follows: EAGVTQFPSHSVIEKGQTVTLRCDPISGHDNLYWYRRVMGKEIKFLLHFVKESKQDESGMPNNRFLAERTGGTYSTLKVQPAELEDSGVYFCASSQWGGLYEQYFGPGTRLTVT.

This chain uses TRBV7-9 with TRBJ2-7; 9 positions agree with TRBD1. The ends lost 4 bases at V and 6 bases at J; junction bases unmatched: 10. This CDR3 spans 15 amino acids. Per the germline V gene, CDR1 is SEHNR and CDR2 is FQNEAQ (reference sequence). The CDR3 DNA follows: TGTGCCAGCAGCTATCCCGGGACAGGGACCTCCGAGCAGTACTTC. It yields the protein CASSYPGTGTSEQYF. The whole variable domain, filled in from reference TRBV7-9 and TRBJ2-7, reads DTGVSQNPRHKITKRGQNVTFRCDPISEHNRLYWYRQTLGQGPEFLTYFQNEAQLEKSRLLSDRFSAERPKGSFSTLEIQRTEQGDSAMYLCASSYPGTGTSEQYFGPGTRLTVT.

This chain links TRBV6-1 with TRBJ2-7; TRBD1 might be the D (5 bases). Trimming removed 6 bases at V and 4 bases at J, with 10 bases between. Germline CDR1 reads MNHNS; CDR2 reads SASEGT. CDR3 length: 12 residues. The CDR3 DNA follows: TGTGCCAGCAGATCCAGGGAATACGAGCAGTACTTC. Amino acid sequence: CASRSREYEQYF.

This clone was recorded only once. The rearrangement links TRBV6-5 to TRBJ1-2; no clear D gene. The CDR3 totals 12 residues. V lost 4 bases to trimming and J lost 8 bases, with 11 bases between them. Looked up from germline, CDR1 is MNHEY and CDR2 is SVGAGI. Written as DNA, the CDR3 is TGTGCCAGCAGTTTGACGGATGGGGGCTACACCTTC. It specifies CASSLTDGGYTF.

This clone counts as medium-sized (0.01 to 0.1%). This rearrangement joins TRBV7-9 to TRBJ1-2; tentative D call: TRBD1 (5 bases). There are 14 residues in the CDR3. CDR1 and CDR2 from the germline V gene are SEHNR and FQNEAQ (reference sequence). The V gene lost 1 base and the J gene lost 6 bases, with 12 bases spanning the gap. CDR3 bases: TGTGCCAGCAGCTTAGGCGCAGGAGGGGATGGCTACACCTTC. It encodes CASSLGAGGDGYTF.

The rearrangement uses TRBV7-9 and TRBJ1-6; TRBD1 is a possible D gene (6 bases). The CDR3 length is 12 residues. Per the germline V gene, CDR1 is SEHNR and CDR2 is FQNEAQ (reference sequence). V was clipped by 8 bases and J by 10 bases, with 12 bases between them. For the CDR3, the DNA is TGTGCCAGCGGGGGGGCGGGCTCACCCCTCCACTTT. It yields the protein CASGGAGSPLHF.

The CDR3 sequence: CASSVEGGSSTDTQYF. In DNA, the CDR3 is TGTGCCAGCAGCGTAGAGGGCGGGAGTAGCACAGATACGCAGTATTTT. This chain connects TRBV9 to TRBJ2-3; 7 positions match TRBD2. V was pared by 0 bases and J by 0 bases, with 4 bases of the junction left unmatched. Germline V gene data show CDR1 as SGDLS and CDR2 as YYNGEE. This CDR3 comprises 16 residues.

This clone was observed a few times. Other DNA sequences in the sample encode the same CDR3. This chain connects TRBV27 to TRBJ2-7, with D uncertain. Trimming removed 3 bases at V and 1 base at J, with 7 bases between. The V gene's germline CDR1 is MNHEY and CDR2 SMNVEV (reference sequence). The length of the CDR3 is 13 residues. As DNA, the CDR3 is TGTGCCAGCAGTTTCGGCAGGTCCTACGAGCAGTACTTC. It codes for CASSFGRSYEQYF.

The chain has TRBV7-9 and TRBJ2-5; D not certain. The CDR3 is 14 residues long. Germline CDR1 reads SEHNR; CDR2 reads FQNEAQ (reference sequence). The ends were cut back, 4 bases at V and 0 bases at J, with 9 bases in the middle. For the CDR3, the DNA is TGTGCCAGCAGCTGGCAGGCAGACCAAGAGACCCAGTACTTC. Its protein is CASSWQADQETQYF.

The rearrangement uses TRBV6-5 and TRBJ1-3; D gene ambiguous. This CDR3 has 14 residues. Germline CDR1 MNHEY, CDR2 SVGAGI. The V and J ends lost 5 bases and 6 bases respectively, with 14 bases between them. CDR3 bases: TGTGCCAGCAGTGAAGTTAACGCAATAAACACCATATATTTT. Protein sequence: CASSEVNAINTIYF.

This clone has only a few counts. The V and J genes are TRBV10-2 and TRBJ1-1, with TRBD1 matching 7 bases. Per germline, CDR1 WSHSY and CDR2 SAAADI. V gave up 3 bases and J gave up 4 bases; unmatched junction bases: 5. The CDR3 is 14 residues long. The CDR3 DNA reads as TGCGCCAGCAGTGACCTACAGGGGATCACTGAAGCTTTCTTT. It encodes CASSDLQGITEAFF.

In its sample, this clone was seen a few times. The chain uses TRBV6-1 and TRBJ2-2; D unclear. The germline CDR1 and CDR2 sequences are MNHNS and SASEGT. The length of the CDR3 is 14 residues. The V end was cut by 1 base, the J end by 2 bases, with 5 bases between. The CDR3 bases are TGTGCCAGCAGTGAAGTCAGTAACACCGGGGAGCTGTTTTTT. Translating gives CASSEVSNTGELFF.

The rearrangement joins TRBV27 to TRBJ2-3; D not certain. CDR3 length: 15 amino acids. The germline V and J ends were trimmed by 3 bases and 2 bases, with 12 bases remaining between them. Germline V gives CDR1 MNHEY, CDR2 SMNVEV (reference sequence). DNA for the CDR3: TGTGCCAGCAGTTTTCTCGGACCCTACACAGATACGCAGTATTTT. Its translation is CASSFLGPYTDTQYF.

The chain has TRBV13 and TRBJ2-1, with 10 bases matching TRBD2. Germline CDR1 and CDR2: PRHDT and FYEKMQ (reference sequence). V lost 2 bases and J lost 5; bases outside the gene matches: 9. The length of the CDR3 is 17 residues. The CDR3 spells CASSLSASGRTHNEQFF. The DNA of the CDR3 is TGTGCCAGCAGCTTATCGGCTAGCGGGAGAACCCACAATGAGCAGTTCTTC.

This chain connects TRBV4-1 to TRBJ1-2; the match to TRBD1 covers 8 bases. This CDR3 contains 17 residues. The ends lost 0 bases at V and 0 bases at J; junction bases unmatched: 6. CDR1 MGHRA and CDR2 YSYEKL come from the germline V gene. The CDR3 here is CASSQEPGGQANYGYTF. CDR3 DNA sequence: TGCGCCAGCAGCCAAGAACCAGGGGGCCAAGCTAACTATGGCTACACCTTC.

This clone ranks as medium-sized (0.01 to 0.1%). The chain employs TRBV30 and TRBJ2-1; 7 bases are a match to TRBD1. The CDR3 consists of 13 residues. From germline, CDR1 is GTSNPN and CDR2 SVGIG (reference sequence). The V gene end was trimmed by 2 bases and the J gene end by 9 bases; junction bases not matched to a gene: 7. DNA of the CDR3: TGTGCCTGGAGTTATACAGGGGTGGGTGAGCAGTTCTTC. Amino acids: CAWSYTGVGEQFF.